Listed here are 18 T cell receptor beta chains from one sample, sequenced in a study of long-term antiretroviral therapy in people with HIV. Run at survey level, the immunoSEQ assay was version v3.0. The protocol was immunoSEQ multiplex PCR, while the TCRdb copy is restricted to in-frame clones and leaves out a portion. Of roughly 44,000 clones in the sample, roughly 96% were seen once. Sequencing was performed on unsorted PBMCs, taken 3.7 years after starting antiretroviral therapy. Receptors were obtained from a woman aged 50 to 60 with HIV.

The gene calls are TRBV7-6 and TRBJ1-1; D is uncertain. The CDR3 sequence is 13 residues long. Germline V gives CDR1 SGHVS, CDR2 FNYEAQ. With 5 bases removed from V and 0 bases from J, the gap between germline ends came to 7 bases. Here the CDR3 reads CASSPQMNTEAFF. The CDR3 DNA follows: TGTGCCAGCAGCCCTCAGATGAACACTGAAGCTTTCTTT.

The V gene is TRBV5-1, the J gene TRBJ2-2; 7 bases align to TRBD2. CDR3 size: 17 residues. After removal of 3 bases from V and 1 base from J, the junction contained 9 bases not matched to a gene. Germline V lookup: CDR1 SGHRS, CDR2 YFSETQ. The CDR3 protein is CASSSFGAGENTGELFF. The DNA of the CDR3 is TGCGCCAGCAGCTCCTTCGGGGCGGGGGAGAACACCGGGGAGCTGTTTTTT. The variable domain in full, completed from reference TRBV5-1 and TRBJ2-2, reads KAGVTQTPRYLIKTRGQQVTLSCSPISGHRSVSWYQQTPGQGLQFLFEYFSETQRNKGNFPGRFSGRQFSNSRSEMNVSTLELGDSALYLCASSSFGAGENTGELFFGEGSRLTVL.

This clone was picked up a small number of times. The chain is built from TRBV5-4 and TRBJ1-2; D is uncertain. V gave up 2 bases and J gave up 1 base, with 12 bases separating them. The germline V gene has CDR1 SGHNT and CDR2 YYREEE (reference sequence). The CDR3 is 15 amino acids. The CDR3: CASSLGSVINYGYTF. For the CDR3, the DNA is TGTGCCAGCAGCTTAGGCAGTGTGATTAACTATGGCTACACCTTC.

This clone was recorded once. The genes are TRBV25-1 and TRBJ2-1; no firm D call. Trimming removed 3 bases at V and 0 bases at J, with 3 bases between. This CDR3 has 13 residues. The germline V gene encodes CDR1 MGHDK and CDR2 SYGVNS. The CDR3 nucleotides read TGTGCCAGCAGTGATAGCTCCTACAATGAGCAGTTCTTC. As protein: CASSDSSYNEQFF.

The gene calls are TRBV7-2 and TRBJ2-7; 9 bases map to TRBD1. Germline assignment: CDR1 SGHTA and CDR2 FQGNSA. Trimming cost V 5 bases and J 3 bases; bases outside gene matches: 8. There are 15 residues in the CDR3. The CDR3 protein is CASSPGVGQGYEQYF. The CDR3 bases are TGTGCCAGCAGCCCAGGCGTGGGACAGGGCTACGAGCAGTACTTC.

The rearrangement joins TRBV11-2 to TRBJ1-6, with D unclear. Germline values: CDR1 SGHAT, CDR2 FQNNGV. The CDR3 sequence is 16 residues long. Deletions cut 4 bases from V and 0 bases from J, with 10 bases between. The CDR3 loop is CASSSRGSSYNSPLHF. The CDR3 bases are TGTGCCAGCAGCTCGCGAGGGAGCTCCTATAATTCACCCCTCCACTTT.

CDR3 protein: CASSGQGRGEQYF. CDR3 nucleotide sequence: TGTGCCAGCAGTGGACAGGGGAGAGGCGAGCAGTACTTC. The chain links TRBV25-1 to TRBJ2-7; 8 nucleotides align to TRBD1. J gave up 6 bases and V 4 bases, and 5 bases lay outside the gene matches. CDR3 size: 13 residues. Germline assignment: CDR1 MGHDK and CDR2 SYGVNS.

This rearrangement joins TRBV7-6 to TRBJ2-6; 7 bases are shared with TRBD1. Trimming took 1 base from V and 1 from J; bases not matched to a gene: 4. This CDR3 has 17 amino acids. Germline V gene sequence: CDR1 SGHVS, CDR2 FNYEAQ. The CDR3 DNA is TGTGCCAGCAGCTTAGTGCAGGGGGATTCTGGGGCCAACGTCCTGACTTTC. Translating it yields CASSLVQGDSGANVLTF.

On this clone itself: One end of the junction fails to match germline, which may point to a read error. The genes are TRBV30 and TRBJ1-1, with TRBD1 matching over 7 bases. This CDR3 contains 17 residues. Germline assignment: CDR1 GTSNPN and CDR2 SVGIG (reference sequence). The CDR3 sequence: CARRNLVQNRGNTEAFF. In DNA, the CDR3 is TGTGCCCGGAGAAATTTAGTTCAGAACAGGGGGAACACTGAAGCTTTCTTT.

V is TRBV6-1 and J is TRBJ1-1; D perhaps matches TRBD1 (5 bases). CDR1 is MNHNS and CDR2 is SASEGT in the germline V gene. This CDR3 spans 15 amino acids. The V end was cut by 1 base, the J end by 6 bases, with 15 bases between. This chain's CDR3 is CASSEGDDKGSEAFF. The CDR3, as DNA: TGTGCCAGCAGTGAAGGGGACGATAAAGGGTCTGAAGCTTTCTTT.

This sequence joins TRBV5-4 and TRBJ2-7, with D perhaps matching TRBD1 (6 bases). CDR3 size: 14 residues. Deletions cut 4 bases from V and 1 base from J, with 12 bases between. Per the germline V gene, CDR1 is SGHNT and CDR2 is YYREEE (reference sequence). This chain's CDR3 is CASSPRDKSYEQYF. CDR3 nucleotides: TGTGCCAGCAGCCCCCGGGACAAATCCTACGAGCAGTACTTC.

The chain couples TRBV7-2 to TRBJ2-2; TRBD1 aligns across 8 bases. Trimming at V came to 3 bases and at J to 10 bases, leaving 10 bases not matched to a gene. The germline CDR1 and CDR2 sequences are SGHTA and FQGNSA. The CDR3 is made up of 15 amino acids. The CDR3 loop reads CASSLTGANDAELFF. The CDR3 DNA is TGTGCCAGCAGCTTGACAGGGGCCAACGACGCGGAGCTGTTTTTT.

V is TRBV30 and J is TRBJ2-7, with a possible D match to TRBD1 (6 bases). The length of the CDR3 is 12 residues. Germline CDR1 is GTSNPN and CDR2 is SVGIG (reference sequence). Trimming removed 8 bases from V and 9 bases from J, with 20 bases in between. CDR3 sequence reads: CATPGRGKGQYF. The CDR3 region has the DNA TGTGCCACCCCGGGAAGGGGGAAAGGGCAGTACTTC. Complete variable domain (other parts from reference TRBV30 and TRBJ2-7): SQTIHQWPATLVQPVGSPLSLECTVEGTSNPNLYWYRQAAGRGLQLLFYSVGIGQISSEVPQNLSASRPQDRQFILSSKKLLLSDSGFYLCATPGRGKGQYFGPGTRLTVT.

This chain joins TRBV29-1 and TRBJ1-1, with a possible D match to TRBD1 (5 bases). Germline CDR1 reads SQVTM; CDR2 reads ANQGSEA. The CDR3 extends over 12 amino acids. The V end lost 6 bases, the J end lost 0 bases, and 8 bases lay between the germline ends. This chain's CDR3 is CSVGTMNTEAFF. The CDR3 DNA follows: TGCAGCGTGGGGACCATGAACACTGAAGCTTTCTTT.

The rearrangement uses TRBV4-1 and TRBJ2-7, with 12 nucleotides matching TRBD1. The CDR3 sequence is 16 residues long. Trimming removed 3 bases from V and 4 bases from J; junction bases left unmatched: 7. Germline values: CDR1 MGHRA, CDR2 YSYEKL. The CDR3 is CASSHHPGQGAYEQYF. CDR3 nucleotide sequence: TGCGCCAGCAGCCATCACCCGGGACAGGGGGCATACGAGCAGTACTTC.

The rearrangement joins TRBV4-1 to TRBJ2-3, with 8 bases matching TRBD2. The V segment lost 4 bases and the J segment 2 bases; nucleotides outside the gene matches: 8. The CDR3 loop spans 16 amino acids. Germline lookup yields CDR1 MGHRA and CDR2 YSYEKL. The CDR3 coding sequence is TGCGCCAGCAGCCCCCCCGCGGGGGGATACACAGATACGCAGTATTTT. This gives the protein CASSPPAGGYTDTQYF.

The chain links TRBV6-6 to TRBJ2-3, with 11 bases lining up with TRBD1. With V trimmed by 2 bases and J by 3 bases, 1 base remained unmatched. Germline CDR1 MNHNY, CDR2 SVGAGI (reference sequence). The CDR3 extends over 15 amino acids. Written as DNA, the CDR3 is TGTGCCAGCAGTTACAGGGACAGGGGGACAGATACGCAGTATTTT. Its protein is CASSYRDRGTDTQYF.

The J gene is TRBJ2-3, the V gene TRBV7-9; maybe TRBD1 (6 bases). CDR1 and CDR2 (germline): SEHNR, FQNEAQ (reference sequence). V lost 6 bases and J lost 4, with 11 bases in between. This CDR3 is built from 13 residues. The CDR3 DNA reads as TGTGCCAGCAGTCTGACAGGTTCAGATACGCAGTATTTT. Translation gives CASSLTGSDTQYF. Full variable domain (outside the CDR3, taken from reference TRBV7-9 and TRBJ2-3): DTGVSQNPRHKITKRGQNVTFRCDPISEHNRLYWYRQTLGQGPEFLTYFQNEAQLEKSRLLSDRFSAERPKGSFSTLEIQRTEQGDSAMYLCASSLTGSDTQYFGPGTRLTVL.